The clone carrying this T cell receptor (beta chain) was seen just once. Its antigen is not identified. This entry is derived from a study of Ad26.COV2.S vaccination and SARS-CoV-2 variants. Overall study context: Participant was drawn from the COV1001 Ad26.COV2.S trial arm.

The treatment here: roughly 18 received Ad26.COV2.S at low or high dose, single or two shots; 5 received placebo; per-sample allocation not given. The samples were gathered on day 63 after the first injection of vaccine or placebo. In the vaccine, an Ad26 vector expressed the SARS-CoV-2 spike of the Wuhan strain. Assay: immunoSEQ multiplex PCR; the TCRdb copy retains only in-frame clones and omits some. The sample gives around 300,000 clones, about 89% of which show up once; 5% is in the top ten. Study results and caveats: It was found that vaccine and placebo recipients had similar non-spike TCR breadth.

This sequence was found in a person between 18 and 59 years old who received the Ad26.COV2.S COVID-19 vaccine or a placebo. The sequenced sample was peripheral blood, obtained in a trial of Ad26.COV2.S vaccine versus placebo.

CDR3 sequence: CASREAGRENTEAFF. The CDR3 bases are TGTGCCAGCAGGGAGGCGGGACGGGAGAACACTGAAGCTTTCTTT. This chain uses TRBV28 with TRBJ1-1; a possible D gene is TRBD1 (5 bases). The CDR3 is 15 residues long. Germline CDR1 reads MDHEN; CDR2 reads SYDVKM. Trimming took 6 bases from V and 1 from J, leaving 15 bases between them.